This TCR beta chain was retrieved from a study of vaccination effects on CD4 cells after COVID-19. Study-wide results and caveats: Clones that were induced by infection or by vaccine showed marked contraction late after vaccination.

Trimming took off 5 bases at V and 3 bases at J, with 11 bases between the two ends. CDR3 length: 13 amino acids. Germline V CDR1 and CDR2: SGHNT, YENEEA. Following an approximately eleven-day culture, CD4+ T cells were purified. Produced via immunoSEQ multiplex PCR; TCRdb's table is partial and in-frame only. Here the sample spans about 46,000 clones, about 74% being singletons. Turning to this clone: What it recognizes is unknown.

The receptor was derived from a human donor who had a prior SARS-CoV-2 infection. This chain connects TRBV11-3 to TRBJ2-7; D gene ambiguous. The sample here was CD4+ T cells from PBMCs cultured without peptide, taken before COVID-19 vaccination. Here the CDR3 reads CASSTGQLYEQYF. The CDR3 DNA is TGTGCCAGCAGCACGGGCCAGCTCTACGAGCAGTACTTC.